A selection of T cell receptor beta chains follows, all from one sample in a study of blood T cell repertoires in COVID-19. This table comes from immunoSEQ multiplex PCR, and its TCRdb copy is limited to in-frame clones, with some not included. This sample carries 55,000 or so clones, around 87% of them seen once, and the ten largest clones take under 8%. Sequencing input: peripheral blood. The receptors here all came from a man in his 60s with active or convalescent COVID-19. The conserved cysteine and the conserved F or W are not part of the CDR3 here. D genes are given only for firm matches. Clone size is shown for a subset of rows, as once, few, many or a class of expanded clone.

ASTYDRGNTEAF	TRBV7-2	TRBD1	-
ASSLVPGLTEAF	TRBV11-2	-	-
ASSPLLAGNTGELF	TRBV5-4	TRBD2	-
ASSTQRTGGNQPQH	TRBV19	TRBD1	-
ASSVGAGGSYEQY	TRBV9	TRBD2	once
ASSHLQVPEAF	TRBV6-2/TRBV6-3	-	-
ASSLGPIGAGNTIY	TRBV11-2	-	-
SVPSGATEAF	TRBV29-1	-	once
ASSSTPVNTQY	TRBV5-1	-	-
ASSYDFREQF	TRBV6-5	-	-
ASSLSRHNEQF	TRBV7-2	-	-
ASRGQAIAKNIQY	TRBV19	-	-
ASSVRTGGFANYGYT	TRBV7-2	TRBD1	once
ASSLLLGGNTGELF	TRBV5-5	-	-
ASSHLLAGGQMGDEQF	TRBV5-1	TRBD2	-
ASSEAARGNIQY	TRBV6-1	-	-
ASMSGGRETQY	TRBV2	-	-
ASSESIGDYTEAF	TRBV10-1	-	once
ASSPTPGALAGGANTGELF	TRBV18	TRBD2	-
ASSQEGADQPQH	TRBV4-1	-	once
ASSQHRSSYEQY	TRBV7-2	-	-
ASSPDRDANYGYT	TRBV5-4	TRBD1	-
SVESRDRDTYGYT	TRBV29-1	TRBD1	-
ASSLTSGMYNEQF	TRBV5-4	TRBD2	-
ASRPAGGDYGYT	TRBV25-1	TRBD1	-
ASSFRRGGSDTQY	TRBV7-2	TRBD2	-